This TCR beta chain originates from a study of naive and memory T cell subsets (dated by TCRdb to between 2016 and 2019). About the study as a whole: Sorted naive and memory T cell subsets from peripheral blood were analyzed in the study using a UMI-based, open-source pipeline for TCR alpha and beta sequencing. IgG serology results and the functional CMV T cell responses were in complete agreement. RNA was DNase-treated and reverse transcribed with TCR constant-region primers, mostly using SuperScript III. General findings and caveats noted by the study authors: Naive repertoires, especially CD8, contained a few larger clonotypes, possibly memory cells re-expressing CD45RA. A power law was followed by TCR abundance, with an exponent that differed between naive and memory subsets but was consistent across the three individuals. RNA-based TCR counts may be affected by expression changes linked to T cell activation and differentiation. In both CD4 and CD8 cells, a rise in Gini index and a fall in Shannon and inverse Simpson diversity were observed from naive through CM, EM and EMRA. Each clonotype was defined as a single alpha or beta chain sequence rather than as a paired alpha/beta receptor. Once error correction was done, more than 90% of naive TCR sequences showed up just once, which made the naive abundance distributions much steeper than those of the memory subsets. The repertoire findings for the naive and memory subsets could not be validated against a ground truth because none was available.

The library came from UMI-ligation and nested PCR. An equimolar mix of two oligonucleotides covering both TRBC1 and TRBC2 was used as the beta constant-region primer. The ligated cDNA went through four rounds of PCR with nested alpha and beta constant-region primers together with the SP2 primer. A single-stranded oligonucleotide containing the SP2 primer and a 12-nucleotide UMI was joined to the 3' end of the cDNA by T4 RNA ligase 1. Incubation of the ligation reaction lasted about 20-25 hours at 16 degrees C. PCR2 was usually performed as a SYBR Green qPCR and halted at a preset threshold so that over-amplification would not occur. Every purification after the first one was done using Agencourt AMPure XP magnetic beads. Libraries were quantified by Qubit and checked on a TapeStation, with a main peak expected near 650 bp. Pooled libraries were sequenced on an Illumina MiSeq using v2 2x251 paired-end kits, and typically roughly 0.95-2.2 million reads were obtained per sample. Each sample library was pooled at approximately 4 nM, and about 4.5-7% PhiX was included to improve cluster recognition. On the study's bioinformatics: Using tag matching that tolerated one base-pair mismatch, Decombinator assigned V and J genes to FASTQ reads that had been processed by Demultiplexor. By using UMIs, Collapsinator corrected both sequencing errors and the frequency errors caused by PCR heterogeneity. CDR3Translator translated TCRs and extracted CDR3s from the conserved cysteine to the FGXG phenylalanine, flagging non-productive sequences. Repertoires were subsampled to equal numbers of UMI-defined TCRs before Gini, Shannon entropy and inverse Simpson indices were calculated. Power-law fits to clonotype abundance distributions were performed by maximum likelihood within the linear range. Similar UMI counts, unique TCR numbers and clonal distributions were obtained with the pipeline and with MIGEC on one naive CD8 sample. In one analysis, naive TCRs that were also found in any memory subset of the same donor were excluded from the naive repertoire. The repertoires were searched for some 7,300 CMV-associated CDR3 sequences that had been compiled from VDJdb and a published dataset. Using fastp at Q25 and MiXCR, TCRdb reprocessed the public reads and kept productive beta chains. All rows with the same CDR3 protein become a single entry with the most common DNA and genes. The V and J calls were not made by the authors but by TCRdb's processing. This sample lists just over 80,000 distinct CDR3 sequences; 9% were detected once. The ten largest make up approximately 1.1% of the sample.

From the second PCR step onward, the TCR alpha chain libraries and the TCR beta chain libraries were amplified separately. Donor CMV status was determined by IFNgamma production from CD4+ T cells after overnight stimulation of fresh PBMCs with CMV viral lysate. CD4 T cells were positively selected with Miltenyi beads, followed by positive selection of CD8 T cells from the CD4-negative fraction. After staining for CD3, CD4, CD8, CD45RA, CD27 and a live/dead dye, cells were sorted on a BD Aria II into four subsets based on CD45RA and CD27. Blood came from a few healthy volunteers, each fractionated into CD4 and CD8 T cells and then into four differentiation subsets. Approximately 120 ml of peripheral blood was drawn per donor, and PBMC were isolated by Ficoll-Paque PLUS density-gradient centrifugation. Sorted cells were lysed in RLT buffer, and RNA was extracted with a Qiagen RNeasy kit and stored at -80°C.

Regarding this clonotype: The antigen it recognizes is unknown. Within one base of it there is no much larger clone, and no base qualities were kept.

The CDR3 spans 17 residues, from the cysteine through the phenylalanine. The kept DNA is CDR3 alone, 51 bases in frame from the first base. From V the trimming removes 0 bases and from J it removes 5 bases, while the gene matches leave 9 bases of the junction unaccounted for. As encoded in the germline V gene (reference sequence), CDR1 is SGHAT while CDR2 is FQDESV. The source of this sequence is a human donor in good health. The sequencing sample was made of naive CD8+ T cells from blood. Read against the paper, the sample's cell subset or site label means: naive T cells, CD45RA high CD27+. Recombination joined TRBV11-1 with TRBJ2-1; TRBD1 lines up with 8 middle nucleotides. The CDR3 is CASSLARRDRTNNEQFF. In nucleotides, the sequence is TGTGCCAGCAGCTTAGCGCGTCGGGACAGGACCAACAATGAGCAGTTCTTC.